This TCR beta chain was obtained from a study of blood T cell repertoires in COVID-19. About the research overall: The study drew acute and convalescent COVID-19 samples from the United States, Italy and Spain.

With 0 bases clipped from V and 5 bases from J, the junction kept 8 bases outside the gene matches. CDR1 is MGHRA, CDR2 YSYEKL, per germline. CDR3 length: 16 amino acids. Some clones are missing from TCRdb's copy, which holds only in-frame ones; the method was immunoSEQ multiplex PCR. The sample includes 300,000 to 400,000 clones, around 87% of them seen just once. The V and J genes are TRBV4-1 and TRBJ2-7, with TRBD1 identical over 9 bases. The specimen was peripheral blood. The source of this sequence is a woman between 55 and 75 years old with COVID-19, enrolled during active disease. For the CDR3, the DNA is TGCGCCAGCAGCCAAGATGAAGGGACAGGGTCGGACGAGCAGTACTTC. Amino acids: CASSQDEGTGSDEQYF.